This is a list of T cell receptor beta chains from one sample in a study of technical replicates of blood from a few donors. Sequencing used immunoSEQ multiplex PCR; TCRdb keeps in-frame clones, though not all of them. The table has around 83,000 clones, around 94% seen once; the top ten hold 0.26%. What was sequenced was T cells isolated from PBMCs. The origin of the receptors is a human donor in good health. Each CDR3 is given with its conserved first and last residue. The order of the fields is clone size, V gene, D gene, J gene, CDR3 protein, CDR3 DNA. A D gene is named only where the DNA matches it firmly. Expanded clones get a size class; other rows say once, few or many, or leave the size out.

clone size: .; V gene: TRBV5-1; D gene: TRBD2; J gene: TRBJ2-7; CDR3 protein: CASSPSGNYEQYF; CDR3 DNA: TGCGCCAGCAGCCCTAGCGGCAACTACGAGCAGTACTTC
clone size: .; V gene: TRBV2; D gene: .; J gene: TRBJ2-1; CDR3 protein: CASSRDRTEQFF; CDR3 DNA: TGTGCCAGCAGCCGTGATAGAACTGAGCAGTTCTTC
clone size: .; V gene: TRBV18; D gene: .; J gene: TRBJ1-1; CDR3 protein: CASSRPAGRRSTEAFF; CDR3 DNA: TGTGCCAGCTCACGTCCCGCGGGAAGGAGGAGCACTGAAGCTTTCTTT
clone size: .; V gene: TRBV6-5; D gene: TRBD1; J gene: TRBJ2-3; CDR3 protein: CASSSLDRPPTDTQYF; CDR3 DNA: TGTGCCAGCAGTTCCCTGGACAGGCCACCCACAGATACGCAGTATTTT
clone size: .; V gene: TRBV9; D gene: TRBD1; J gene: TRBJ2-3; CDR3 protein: CASSVAGTGTDTQYF; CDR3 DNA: TGTGCCAGCAGCGTAGCCGGGACAGGCACAGATACGCAGTATTTT
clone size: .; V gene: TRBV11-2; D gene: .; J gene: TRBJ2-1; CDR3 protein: CASSLYIGSSSYNEQFF; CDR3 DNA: TGTGCCAGCAGCTTATATATCGGTTCGAGCTCCTACAATGAGCAGTTCTTC
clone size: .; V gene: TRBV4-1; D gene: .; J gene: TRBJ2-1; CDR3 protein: CASSHPYRGSSYNEQFF; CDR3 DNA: TGCGCCAGCAGCCACCCGTATCGGGGAAGCTCCTACAATGAGCAGTTCTTC
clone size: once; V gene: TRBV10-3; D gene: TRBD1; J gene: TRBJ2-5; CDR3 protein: CAISDPLTGGFEETQYF; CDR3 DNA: TGTGCCATCAGTGACCCGCTGACAGGGGGCTTTGAAGAGACCCAGTACTTC
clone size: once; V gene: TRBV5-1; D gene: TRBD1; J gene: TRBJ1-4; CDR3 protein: CAGQGVGEKLFF; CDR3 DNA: TGCGCCGGACAGGGTGTAGGTGAAAAACTGTTTTTT
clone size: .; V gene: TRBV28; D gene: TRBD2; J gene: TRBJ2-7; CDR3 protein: CASTEGLAGYEQYF; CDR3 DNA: TGTGCCAGCACCGAGGGACTAGCGGGCTACGAGCAGTACTTC
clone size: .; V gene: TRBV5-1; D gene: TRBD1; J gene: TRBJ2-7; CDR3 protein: CASSFVPGQSFSYEQYF; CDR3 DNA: TGCGCCAGCAGCTTTGTACCGGGACAGAGTTTCTCCTACGAGCAGTACTTC
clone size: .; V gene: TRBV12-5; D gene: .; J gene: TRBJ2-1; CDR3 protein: CASGLGPTGNVKALSHNEQFF; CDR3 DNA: TGTGCTAGTGGTTTAGGGCCTACAGGGAATGTCAAGGCTTTATCCCACAATGAGCAGTTCTTC
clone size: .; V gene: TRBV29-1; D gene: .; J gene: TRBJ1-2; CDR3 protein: CSVEDQAGRYGYTF; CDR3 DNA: TGCAGCGTTGAAGATCAGGCAGGCCGGTATGGCTACACCTTC
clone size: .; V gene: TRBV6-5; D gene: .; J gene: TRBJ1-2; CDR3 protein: CASSPKDSYGYTF; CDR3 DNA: TGTGCCAGCAGCCCCAAAGACAGCTATGGCTACACCTTC
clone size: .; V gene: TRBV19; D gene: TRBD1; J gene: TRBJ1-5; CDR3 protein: CASSATGGSSQPQHF; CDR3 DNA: TGTGCCAGTAGTGCGACAGGGGGCAGTTCTCAGCCCCAGCATTTT
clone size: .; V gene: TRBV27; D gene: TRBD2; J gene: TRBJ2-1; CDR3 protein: CASSSLSSSSGRSNEQFF; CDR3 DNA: TGTGCCAGCAGTTCGCTTTCCTCGTCTAGCGGGAGAAGCAATGAGCAGTTCTTC
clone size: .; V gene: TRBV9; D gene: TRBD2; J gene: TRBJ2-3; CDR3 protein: CASSVTSGPNTDTQYF; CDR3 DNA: TGTGCCAGCAGCGTGACTAGCGGACCTAACACAGATACGCAGTATTTT
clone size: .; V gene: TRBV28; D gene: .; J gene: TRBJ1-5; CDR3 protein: CASSLERQPQHF; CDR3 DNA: TGTGCCAGCAGTTTAGAGAGACAGCCCCAGCATTTT
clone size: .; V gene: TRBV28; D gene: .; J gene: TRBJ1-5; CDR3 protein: CASSFQGGSNQPQHF; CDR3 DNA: TGTGCCAGCAGTTTCCAGGGAGGCAGCAATCAGCCCCAGCATTTT
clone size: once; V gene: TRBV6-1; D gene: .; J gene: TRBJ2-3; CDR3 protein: CASSDVNRNTDTQYF; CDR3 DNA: TGTGCCAGCAGCGACGTAAACAGGAACACAGATACGCAGTATTTT
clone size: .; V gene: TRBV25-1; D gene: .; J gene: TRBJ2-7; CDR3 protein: CASSELAVSYEQYF; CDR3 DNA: TGTGCCAGCAGTGAATTGGCAGTGTCCTACGAGCAGTACTTC
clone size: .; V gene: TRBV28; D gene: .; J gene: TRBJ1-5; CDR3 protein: CATLPSGSLNQPQHF; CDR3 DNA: TGTGCCACCTTACCTTCTGGGAGCCTTAATCAGCCCCAGCATTTT
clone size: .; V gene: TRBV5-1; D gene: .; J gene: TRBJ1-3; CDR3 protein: CASSLTGLGNTIYF; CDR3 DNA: TGCGCCAGCAGCTTGACAGGGTTGGGAAACACCATATATTTT
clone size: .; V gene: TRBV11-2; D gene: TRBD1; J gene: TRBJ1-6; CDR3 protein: CASSPNTGAPNSPLHF; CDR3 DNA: TGTGCCAGCAGCCCTAACACAGGGGCCCCTAATTCACCCCTCCACTTT
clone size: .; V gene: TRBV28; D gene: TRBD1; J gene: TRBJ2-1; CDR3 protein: CASSTRTGGDPSYNEQFF; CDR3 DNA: TGTGCCAGCAGTACCCGGACAGGGGGGGATCCATCCTACAATGAGCAGTTCTTC
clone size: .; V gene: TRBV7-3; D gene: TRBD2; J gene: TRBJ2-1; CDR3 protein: CASSTTSGGAHNEQFF; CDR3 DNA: TGTGCCAGCAGCACCACTAGCGGGGGGGCCCACAATGAGCAGTTCTTC
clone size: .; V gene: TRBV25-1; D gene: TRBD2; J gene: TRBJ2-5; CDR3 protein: CASSEFGLGGKETQYF; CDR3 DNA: TGTGCCAGCAGTGAATTTGGATTGGGGGGGAAAGAGACCCAGTACTTC
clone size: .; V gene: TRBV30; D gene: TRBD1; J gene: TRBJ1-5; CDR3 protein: CAWSVQTGQPQHF; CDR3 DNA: TGTGCCTGGAGTGTTCAGACAGGGCAGCCCCAGCATTTT
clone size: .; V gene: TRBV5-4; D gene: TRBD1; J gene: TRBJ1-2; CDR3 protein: CASSLDRGHGYTF; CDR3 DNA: TGTGCCAGCAGCCTTGACAGGGGGCATGGCTACACCTTC
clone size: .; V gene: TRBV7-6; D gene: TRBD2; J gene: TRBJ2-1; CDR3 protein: CASSLAPPSGSYNEQFF; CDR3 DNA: TGTGCCAGCAGCTTAGCCCCTCCTAGCGGCTCCTACAATGAGCAGTTCTTC
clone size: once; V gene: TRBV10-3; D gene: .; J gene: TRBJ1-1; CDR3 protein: CAISGTMNTEAFF; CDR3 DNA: TGTGCCATCAGTGGCACAATGAACACTGAAGCTTTCTTT
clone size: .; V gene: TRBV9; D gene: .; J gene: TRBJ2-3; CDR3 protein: CASSALERTTDTQYF; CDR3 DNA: TGTGCCAGCAGCGCCCTCGAGCGGACCACAGATACGCAGTATTTT
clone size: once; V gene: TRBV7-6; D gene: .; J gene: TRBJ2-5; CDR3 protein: CASSAGISGYLQETQYF; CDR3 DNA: TGTGCCAGCAGCGCCGGGATCAGCGGGTATTTACAAGAGACCCAGTACTTC
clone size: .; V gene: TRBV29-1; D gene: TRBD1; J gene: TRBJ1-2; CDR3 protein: CSVGRGTGGYGYTF; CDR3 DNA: TGCAGCGTGGGGCGGGGGACAGGGGGCTATGGCTACACCTTC
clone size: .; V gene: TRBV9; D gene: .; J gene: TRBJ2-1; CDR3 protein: CASSVVAGAHNEQFF; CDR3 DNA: TGTGCCAGCAGCGTAGTGGCAGGGGCCCACAATGAGCAGTTCTTC
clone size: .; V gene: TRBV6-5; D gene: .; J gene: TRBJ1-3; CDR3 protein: CASSQQGNSGNTIYF; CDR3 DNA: TGTGCCAGCAGTCAACAGGGTAACTCTGGAAACACCATATATTTT
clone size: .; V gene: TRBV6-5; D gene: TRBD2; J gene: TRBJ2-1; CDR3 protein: CASSYSGEGYNEQFF; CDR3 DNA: TGTGCCAGCAGTTACTCCGGGGAGGGCTACAATGAGCAGTTCTTC
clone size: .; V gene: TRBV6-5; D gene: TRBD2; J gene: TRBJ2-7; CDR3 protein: CASTSGSYEQYF; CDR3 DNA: TGTGCCAGCACTAGCGGCTCCTACGAGCAGTACTTC
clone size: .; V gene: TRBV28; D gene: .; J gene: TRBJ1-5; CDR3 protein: CASCKGTYSNQPQHF; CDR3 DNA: TGTGCCAGCTGTAAGGGGACTTATAGCAATCAGCCCCAGCATTTT
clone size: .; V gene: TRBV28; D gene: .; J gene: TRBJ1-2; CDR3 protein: CASSSSAQGVIWFGYTF; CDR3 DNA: TGTGCCAGCAGTTCGTCCGCTCAGGGTGTGATTTGGTTTGGCTACACCTTC
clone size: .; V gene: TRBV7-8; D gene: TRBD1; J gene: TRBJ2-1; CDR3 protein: CASSLGWDREDNEQFF; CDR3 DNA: TGTGCCAGCAGCTTAGGATGGGACAGGGAGGATAATGAGCAGTTCTTC
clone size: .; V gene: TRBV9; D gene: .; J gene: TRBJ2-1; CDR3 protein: CASSASTASNEQFF; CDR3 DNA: TGTGCCAGCAGCGCTTCGACAGCTTCCAATGAGCAGTTCTTC
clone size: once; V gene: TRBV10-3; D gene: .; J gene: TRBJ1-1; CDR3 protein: CAISESGENTEAFF; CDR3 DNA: TGTGCCATCAGTGAGTCAGGGGAGAACACTGAAGCTTTCTTT
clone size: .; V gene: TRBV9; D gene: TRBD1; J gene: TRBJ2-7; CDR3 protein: CASSVGPGQGTYEQYF; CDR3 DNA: TGTGCCAGCAGCGTAGGTCCCGGACAGGGGACCTACGAGCAGTACTTC
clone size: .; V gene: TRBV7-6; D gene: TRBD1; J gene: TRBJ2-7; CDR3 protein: CASSLDLSPGTGGGYGDEQYF; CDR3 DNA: TGTGCCAGCAGCTTAGACCTTTCACCCGGGACAGGGGGCGGATATGGGGACGAGCAGTACTTC
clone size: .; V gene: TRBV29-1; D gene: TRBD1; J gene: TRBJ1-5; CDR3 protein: CSVRQGSNQPQHF; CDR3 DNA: TGCAGCGTCAGACAGGGTAGCAATCAGCCCCAGCATTTT
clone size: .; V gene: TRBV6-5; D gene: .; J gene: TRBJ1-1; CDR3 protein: CASSVRLGATEAFF; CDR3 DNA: TGTGCCAGCAGTGTCAGGCTGGGGGCGACTGAAGCTTTCTTT
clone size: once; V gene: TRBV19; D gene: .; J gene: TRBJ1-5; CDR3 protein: CASTRHSPGYSNQPQHF; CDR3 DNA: TGTGCCAGTACCCGACACAGTCCGGGGTATAGCAATCAGCCCCAGCATTTT
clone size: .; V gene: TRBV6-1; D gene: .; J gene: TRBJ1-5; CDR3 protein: CASSEGYRSDSLNQPQHF; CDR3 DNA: TGTGCCAGCAGTGAAGGATATCGATCGGACAGCCTCAATCAGCCCCAGCATTTT